Included here is one T cell receptor (beta chain) sequence, with context. The data stem from a study of cytomegalovirus exposure and HLA in healthy donors. The PCR was carried out with 60 Vbeta primers and 13 Jbeta primers. The method was immunoSEQ multiplex PCR; TCRdb's version includes in-frame clones alone and lacks a portion of them. This sample has over 110,000 clones, with around 77% found just once. Germline CDR1 reads MNHEY; CDR2 reads SVGAGI. V lost 5 bases, J lost 3 bases, and 3 bases stayed unmatched. There are 13 residues in the CDR3. V is TRBV6-5 and J is TRBJ1-2, with 7 bases matching TRBD1. The receptor was derived from a man younger than 35 in good health and CMV-seronegative. Sequenced sample: PBMCs. The CDR3 here is CASSTGADYGYTF. The CDR3 nucleotides read TGTGCCAGCAGTACAGGGGCAGACTATGGCTACACCTTC.